The TCR beta chain under discussion was sequenced for a study of blood T cell repertoires in COVID-19 (dated by TCRdb to 2019 to 2021). Turning to the overall study: Samples covering the acute and convalescent phases of COVID-19 were provided by collaborators in the United States, Italy and Spain. The material from the prospective study consisted of cDNA or gDNA derived from T cells, B-cell-depleted T cells, or PBMCs. Subjects who had been exposed to COVID-19, were actively infected with it, or had recovered from it provided the deeply sampled blood TCRbeta repertoires that made up the dataset. A freely available public database, intended as a resource for researchers studying the immune response to SARS-CoV-2, is where the repertoires were released. Samples came from the ongoing ImmuneRACE study (first 160 participants) plus 1,254 subjects from 6 global collaborators. A de-identified subject ID, COVID-19 status, age in years and sex were almost always included in the sample metadata. Where available, HLA class I and class II types were obtained from metadata supplied by the sample provider rather than from assay-based typing.

The immunoSEQ Assay, a bias-controlled multiplex PCR, was used to amplify TCRbeta CDR3 regions from genomic DNA. Per the original workflow: The number of nucleated cells in each sample was estimated from the amplification of reference gene primers within the assay. Sequence reads were collapsed and filtered to measure the absolute abundance of every unique TCRbeta CDR3 rearrangement. For each sample, productive Simpson clonality was calculated as the square root of Simpson's diversity index across productive rearrangements. Held by TCRdb, this immuneACCESS table contains in-frame sequences only and omits some clones. Under half of the omission traces to an unresolved V gene where checked; the cause of the rest is unknown. That table is the source of V, J and clone size, and D and trimming were worked out from the DNA. A total of fewer than 150,000 clones appear in this sample, roughly 88% of them only once. In total, the top ten clones hold almost 8.5% of the sample.

CDR1 is given as MNHNY and CDR2 as SVGAGI, both from the germline V gene (reference sequence). Measured from the cysteine to the phenylalanine, the CDR3 is 14 residues long. CDR3 DNA is the only sequence kept; it has 42 bases, read in frame from the first base. The junction carries 10 bases between V and J, which are trimmed by 6 bases and 1 base respectively. Of note for this clone: This receptor's antigen is unknown. One base away there is no much larger clone; base qualities are not given.

Overall study outcomes, separate from this receptor: How much clinical and demographic metadata was included differed by source and by participant, and the metadata was provided uncurated.

A second Seattle source provided samples from volunteer blood donors who had recovered from COVID-19. Collaborating institutions collected whole blood in K2EDTA tubes following their own protocols. For TCRbeta analysis, collaborator samples were shipped as frozen whole blood, as isolated PBMCs, or as DNA extracted from either sample type. This TCR came from a woman in her sixties or seventies who had recovered from COVID-19. The sample taken for sequencing was peripheral blood. Recombination linked TRBV6-6 to TRBJ1-3, with no confident D gene call. The CDR3 has the sequence CASSTSGSGNTIYF. The DNA sequence follows: TGTGCCAGCAGCACCTCGGGTTCTGGAAACACCATATATTTT.